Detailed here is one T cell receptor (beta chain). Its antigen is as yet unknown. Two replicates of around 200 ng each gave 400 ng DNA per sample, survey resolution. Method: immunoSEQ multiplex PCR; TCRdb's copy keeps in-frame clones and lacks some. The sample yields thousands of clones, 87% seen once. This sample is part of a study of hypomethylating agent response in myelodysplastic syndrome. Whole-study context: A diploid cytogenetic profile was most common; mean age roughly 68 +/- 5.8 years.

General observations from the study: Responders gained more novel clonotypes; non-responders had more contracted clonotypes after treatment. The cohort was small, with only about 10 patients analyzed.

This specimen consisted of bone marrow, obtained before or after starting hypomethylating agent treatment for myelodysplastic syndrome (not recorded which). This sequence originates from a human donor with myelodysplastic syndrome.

CDR3 bases: TGTGCCAGTAGTCATAAGAGACAGGGGGCGCCGGGCTATGGCTACACCTTC. This codes for CASSHKRQGAPGYGYTF. V gene TRBV19 combines with J gene TRBJ1-2; TRBD1 matches 10 bases. This CDR3 has 17 amino acids. V was clipped by 5 bases and J by 4 bases; unmatched bases: 13. The germline V gene has CDR1 LNHDA and CDR2 SQIVND (reference sequence). Variable domain in full (rest from reference TRBV19 and TRBJ1-2): DGGITQSPKYLFRKEGQNVTLSCEQNLNHDAMYWYRQDPGQGLRLIYYSQIVNDFQKGDIAEGYSVSREKKESFPLTVTSAQKNPTAFYLCASSHKRQGAPGYGYTFGSGTRLTVV.